The entry below describes one TCR beta chain. Its specificity is unknown. The sample originates from a study of OX40 agonist ivuxolimab in advanced cancers. At the level of the study: Partial responses were achieved by three patients, one with hepatocellular carcinoma and two with cutaneous melanoma. Points from the study as a whole: Several nonresponders also turned out to have low normalized T-cell clonal expansion. Clonal expansion was seen in CD4+ and CD8+ blood T cells by week 6 at 0.1 to 3.0 mg/kg. Fewer expanded clones were found on average in CD4+ than in CD8+ T cells.

The CDR3 has 12 amino acids. Germline CDR1 reads GTSNPN; CDR2 reads SVGIG (reference sequence). Trimming stripped 3 bases from V and 5 bases from J, with 10 bases between. TCRdb keeps only in-frame clones here, not all; method: immunoSEQ multiplex PCR. The sample yields 30,000 to 40,000 clones, about three quarters seen once. This clonotype was obtained from an adult with an advanced solid tumor such as melanoma, head and neck, liver or kidney cancer. Sequenced here: CD4+ or CD8+ T cells sorted from blood, sampled in a trial of the OX40 agonist ivuxolimab. This rearrangement joins TRBV30 to TRBJ1-2; the D is unclear. DNA for the CDR3: TGTGCCTGGAGCCGCCAGCTTTATGGCTACACCTTC. This sequence encodes CAWSRQLYGYTF.